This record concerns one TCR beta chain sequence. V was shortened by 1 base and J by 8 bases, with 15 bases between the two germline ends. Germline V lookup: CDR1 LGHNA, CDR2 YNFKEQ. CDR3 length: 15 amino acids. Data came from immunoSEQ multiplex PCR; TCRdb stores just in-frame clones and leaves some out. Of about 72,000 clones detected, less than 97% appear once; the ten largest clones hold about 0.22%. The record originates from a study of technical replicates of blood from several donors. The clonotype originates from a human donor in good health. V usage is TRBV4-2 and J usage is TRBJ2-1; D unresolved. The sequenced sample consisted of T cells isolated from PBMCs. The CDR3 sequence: CASSQAQLTRDEQFF. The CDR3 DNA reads TGTGCCAGCAGCCAAGCACAGTTGACAAGAGATGAGCAGTTCTTC.